The 22 T cell receptor beta chains listed next were all sequenced from one sample in a study of T cell changes during pregnancy in multiple sclerosis. Some clones are missing from TCRdb's copy, which holds only in-frame ones; the method was immunoSEQ multiplex PCR. The sample contains some 70,000 clones, 90% of which appear only once. The material was peripheral blood, obtained after pregnancy. Receptors originate from a female donor in good health, enrolled as a control in a pregnancy study.

The CDR3 reads CASSRTGRHYGYTF. CDR3 nucleotides: TGTGCCAGTAGTAGAACAGGAAGGCACTATGGCTACACCTTC. The chain joins TRBV19 to TRBJ1-2; tentatively, D is TRBD1 (5 bases). The V end was cut by 4 bases, the J end by 3 bases, with 12 bases between. Germline CDR1 and CDR2: LNHDA and SQIVND (reference sequence). This CDR3 has 14 amino acids.

The chain has TRBV5-1 and TRBJ2-3; tentatively, D is TRBD1 (6 bases). V gave up 0 bases and J gave up 3 bases, with 14 bases separating them. The CDR3 is 16 residues long. CDR1 is SGHRS and CDR2 is YFSETQ in the germline V gene. The DNA of the CDR3 is TGCGCCAGCAGCTTGGAAAGGGGGTTCCTAACAGATACGCAGTATTTT. It encodes CASSLERGFLTDTQYF.

The chain employs TRBV27 and TRBJ1-5; TRBD1 agrees at 10 bases. V trimming: 6 bases; J trimming: 5 bases; junction bases outside the gene matches: 4. CDR3 length: 14 amino acids. In germline, CDR1 is MNHEY, CDR2 SMNVEV (reference sequence). CDR3 region: CASRTGGGYQPQHF. The DNA of the CDR3 is TGTGCCAGCAGGACAGGGGGCGGCTATCAGCCCCAGCATTTT.

This clone was recorded once. The chain recombines TRBV27 with TRBJ2-1; the match to TRBD1 covers 7 bases. The CDR3 is 12 residues long. Trimming cost V 6 bases and J 8 bases; bases outside gene matches: 4. The V gene's germline CDR1 is MNHEY and CDR2 SMNVEV (reference sequence). CDR3 protein: CASRTGYHEQFF. Here the CDR3 DNA reads TGTGCCAGCAGGACAGGGTACCATGAGCAGTTCTTC.

The chain combines TRBV2 with TRBJ1-2; D possibly corresponds to TRBD1 (5 bases). This CDR3 is 14 amino acids long. Germline V gene lookup returns CDR1 SNHLY and CDR2 FYNNEI. The V end was cut by 1 base, the J end by 8 bases, with 14 bases between. The DNA for the CDR3 is TGTGCCAGCAGTGAAGAGGACAACCGGCGGGGCTACACCTTC. It is translated as CASSEEDNRRGYTF.

This rearrangement joins TRBV11-3 to TRBJ2-3; D gene unclear. CDR1 is SGHNT, CDR2 YENEEA, per germline. The CDR3 loop spans 13 amino acids. V gave up 4 bases and J gave up 6 bases, with 11 bases separating them. DNA for the CDR3: TGTGCCAGCAGCTCAGTCATGATCGATACGCAGTATTTT. It is translated as CASSSVMIDTQYF.

The rearrangement uses TRBV6-5 and TRBJ1-1; D unclear. The V end lost 5 bases, the J end lost 1 base, and 8 bases lay between the germline ends. In germline, CDR1 is MNHEY, CDR2 SVGAGI. This CDR3 has 13 residues. CDR3 region: CASSPRRNTEAFF. The CDR3 DNA reads as TGTGCCAGCAGTCCCCGCAGGAACACTGAAGCTTTCTTT.

The chain joins TRBV20-1 to TRBJ2-7; tentative D call: TRBD1 (5 bases). CDR1 is DFQATT, CDR2 SNEGSKA, per germline (reference sequence). The CDR3 is made up of 11 amino acids. The V gene lost 6 bases and the J gene lost 3 bases, with 9 bases spanning the gap. The CDR3 protein is CSARQIYEQYF. CDR3 in DNA: TGCAGTGCGCGACAGATCTACGAGCAGTACTTC.

V is TRBV18 and J is TRBJ2-1; no firm D call. This CDR3 is built from 17 residues. V lost 2 bases, J lost 0 bases, and 14 bases lay in between. The germline CDR1 and CDR2 sequences are KGHSH and LQKENI. The CDR3 here is CASSPSPSLSSYNEQFF. The CDR3 region has the DNA TGTGCCAGCTCACCATCCCCTAGTCTGAGCTCCTACAATGAGCAGTTCTTC.

The rearrangement uses TRBV18 and TRBJ1-2, with 7 bases fitting TRBD1. V was clipped by 8 bases and J by 3 bases; unmatched bases: 6. Germline-derived CDR1 and CDR2 are KGHSH and LQKENI. The CDR3 has 13 amino acids. For the CDR3, the DNA is TGTGCCAGCACAGAAACAGGGGACTATGGCTACACCTTC. Protein product: CASTETGDYGYTF.

The chain couples TRBV5-6 to TRBJ1-4, with TRBD1 identical over 7 bases. The V segment lost 5 bases and the J segment 7 bases; nucleotides outside the gene matches: 17. This CDR3 region has 17 residues. The germline CDR1 and CDR2 sequences are SGHDT and YYEEEE. CDR3 sequence (DNA): TGTGCCAGCAGTTCAAGAATCGGGACAGCCCCCCTTGAAAAACTGTTTTTT. Protein product: CASSSRIGTAPLEKLFF.

J is TRBJ2-1 and V is TRBV6-8, with TRBD2 identical over 9 bases. With V trimmed by 4 bases and J by 7 bases, 17 bases remained unmatched. The CDR3 contains 18 residues. Germline assignment: CDR1 MNHGY and CDR2 SAAAGT. The CDR3 sequence is CASSSPTTGGGAGNEQFF. CDR3 bases: TGTGCCAGCAGTTCCCCCACTACGGGCGGGGGGGCCGGGAATGAGCAGTTCTTC.

The rearrangement links TRBV19 to TRBJ2-3, with 8 bases aligning to TRBD2. This CDR3 contains 16 residues. Looked up from germline, CDR1 is LNHDA and CDR2 is SQIVND (reference sequence). After removal of 3 bases from V and 2 bases from J, the junction contained 7 bases not matched to a gene. The CDR3: CASSIASGRPTDTQYF. The CDR3 bases are TGTGCCAGTAGTATTGCGAGCGGGAGACCCACAGATACGCAGTATTTT.

This chain connects TRBV29-1 to TRBJ1-2, with 8 bases aligning to TRBD1. CDR3 size: 11 residues. Trimming cost V 4 bases and J 12 bases; bases outside gene matches: 7. CDR1 and CDR2 from the germline V gene are SQVTM and ANQGSEA. The CDR3 is CSVASQGANTF. CDR3 coding DNA: TGCAGCGTTGCCTCCCAGGGGGCAAACACCTTC.

The V and J genes are TRBV20-1 and TRBJ1-2; the D is unclear. Germline V gives CDR1 DFQATT, CDR2 SNEGSKA (reference sequence). The V and J ends lost 2 bases and 3 bases respectively, with 4 bases between them. The CDR3 covers 11 residues. CDR3: CSARPDYGYTF. In nucleotides, the CDR3 is TGCAGTGCTAGACCTGACTATGGCTACACCTTC.

This chain links TRBV18 with TRBJ2-2, with 11 nucleotides matching TRBD2. The CDR3 has 20 residues. The trim removed 3 bases at V and 0 bases at J, leaving 12 bases unmatched. Germline assignment: CDR1 KGHSH and CDR2 LQKENI. This CDR3 reads CASSPRGTSGGSSNTGELFF. The CDR3, as DNA: TGTGCCAGCTCACCCCGAGGGACTAGCGGAGGGTCCTCGAACACCGGGGAGCTGTTTTTT.

V and J are TRBV5-1 and TRBJ2-5; TRBD1 might be the D (5 bases). V shed 3 bases and J shed 4 bases, with 7 bases lying between them. The length of the CDR3 is 12 residues. Germline CDR1 SGHRS, CDR2 YFSETQ. The CDR3 region has the DNA TGCGCCAGCAGCTATAGGGGAGAGACCCAGTACTTC. It codes for CASSYRGETQYF. Complete variable domain (other parts from reference TRBV5-1 and TRBJ2-5): KAGVTQTPRYLIKTRGQQVTLSCSPISGHRSVSWYQQTPGQGLQFLFEYFSETQRNKGNFPGRFSGRQFSNSRSEMNVSTLELGDSALYLCASSYRGETQYFGPGTRLLVL.

This rearrangement joins TRBV2 to TRBJ1-5, with D maybe TRBD1 (5 bases). The CDR3 runs to 16 residues. Germline CDR1 is SNHLY and CDR2 is FYNNEI. The V and J ends lost 5 bases and 0 bases respectively, with 14 bases between them. The CDR3 bases are TGTGCCAGCAGTAAGCCGGGACTCAGTAGCAATCAGCCCCAGCATTTT. Encoded protein: CASSKPGLSSNQPQHF. Variable domain in full (rest from reference TRBV2 and TRBJ1-5): EPEVTQTPSHQVTQMGQEVILRCVPISNHLYFYWYRQILGQKVEFLVSFYNNEISEKSEIFDDQFSVERPDGSNFTLKIRSTKLEDSAMYFCASSKPGLSSNQPQHFGDGTRLSIL.

This clone appeared once. This rearrangement joins TRBV30 to TRBJ1-4, with TRBD1 identical over 10 bases. This CDR3 is 13 amino acids long. V was clipped by 5 bases and J by 9 bases; unmatched bases: 6. In germline, CDR1 is GTSNPN, CDR2 SVGIG (reference sequence). In DNA form, the CDR3 reads TGTGCCTGGGTCCGGGACAGGGGTCAAAAACTGTTTTTT. Encoded protein: CAWVRDRGQKLFF.

This clone was observed a single time. The chain links TRBV7-2 to TRBJ1-2; 7 bases line up with TRBD1. Per germline, CDR1 SGHTA and CDR2 FQGNSA. This CDR3 is 15 amino acids long. V lost 5 bases, J lost 4 bases, and 10 bases stayed unmatched. The CDR3 spells CASSIQGPLGYGYTF. Written as DNA, the CDR3 is TGTGCCAGCAGCATACAGGGGCCCCTTGGCTATGGCTACACCTTC. The whole variable domain, filled in from reference TRBV7-2 and TRBJ1-2, reads GAGVSQSPSNKVTEKGKDVELRCDPISGHTALYWYRQSLGQGLEFLIYFQGNSAPDKSGLPSDRFSAERTGGSVSTLTIQRTQQEDSAVYLCASSIQGPLGYGYTFGSGTRLTVV.

The V gene is TRBV19, the J gene TRBJ2-2, with D possibly matching TRBD1 (6 bases). From germline, CDR1 is LNHDA and CDR2 SQIVND (reference sequence). Trimming left V 3 bases short and J 6 bases short, with 14 bases between. This CDR3 spans 15 amino acids. The CDR3 reads CASSIWQGLPGELFF. CDR3 coding DNA: TGTGCCAGTAGTATTTGGCAGGGGTTACCCGGGGAGCTGTTTTTT.

The chain employs TRBV25-1 and TRBJ1-1; unclear D gene. The CDR3 is made up of 12 amino acids. Germline CDR1 reads MGHDK; CDR2 reads SYGVNS. The V and J ends lost 8 bases and 2 bases respectively, with 9 bases between them. This CDR3 reads CASQQLNTEAFF. As DNA, the CDR3 is TGTGCCAGCCAGCAACTAAACACTGAAGCTTTCTTT.